This T cell receptor (beta chain) was identified during a study of T cells expressing NK-cell markers. Looking at the study overall: The study drew TCR beta repertoires from sorted CD3+CD56+NKG2C+, CD3+CD56+NKG2C- and CD3+CD56-NKG2C+ T cells. Within the sequenced cohort of eight donors, seven exhibited HCMV seropositivity and one was seronegative.

The study's findings and limits: Of CD8+ T cells, roughly 1.0-8% belonged to dominant NKG2C+ clonotypes in five or six donors.

In germline, CDR1 is SGHTA, CDR2 FQGNSA. CDR3 length equals 13 residues. A remark on this clonotype: Its antigen is unknown.

TCRdb re-called the 5' RACE reads; one entry per CDR3 protein, DNA not given. This listing includes 160,000 or so distinct CDR3 sequences. The chain uses TRBV7-2 and TRBJ2-2; the D call of TRBD2 rests on TCRdb alone, since no DNA is present to check it. Sequencing was carried out using blood T cells: a sorted CD56 or NKG2C T cell subset, CD4+ or CD8+ T cells, or bulk PBMC T cells (not recorded which). This clonotype was obtained from a woman aged 18 to 75 in good health. CDR3 protein: CASSFGRGGELFF. Together with reference TRBV7-2 and TRBJ2-2, the CDR3 gives the full variable domain: GAGVSQSPSNKVTEKGKDVELRCDPISGHTALYWYRQSLGQGLEFLIYFQGNSAPDKSGLPSDRFSAERTGGSVSTLTIQRTQQEDSAVYLCASSFGRGGELFFGEGSRLTVL.